These 14 T cell receptor beta chains originate from one sample sequenced in a study of blood T cells in healthy people across ages. For the second PCR, which ran for roughly 6 to 12 cycles, a sample-barcoded 5' primer and a J-beta primer mix were used. MiXCR, applied by TCRdb to the 5' RACE reads, yields one record per CDR3 protein. The sample has about 1.4 million distinct CDR3 sequences; approximately 60% are singletons. Sequencing was done on a sample of blood. The receptors originated from a man in his late teens or twenties in good health.

This chain links TRBV20-1 with TRBJ1-2; D gene uncertain. This CDR3 has 13 amino acids. V lost 5 bases and J lost 1, with 11 bases in between. Germline V gene sequence: CDR1 DFQATT, CDR2 SNEGSKA (reference sequence). This chain's CDR3 is CSAAVDNNYGYTF. The DNA for the CDR3 is TGCAGTGCTGCCGTTGACAATAACTATGGCTACACCTTC.

This chain links TRBV4-3 with TRBJ2-7, with TRBD2 matching 11 bases. This CDR3 contains 16 residues. CDR1 is LGHNA and CDR2 is YSLEER in the germline V gene. Germline trimming cut 5 bases from V and 7 bases from J; bases unmatched to any gene: 13. As DNA, the CDR3 is TGCGCCAGCAGCTCACTAGCGGGGGTGACCTCCAATGAGCAGTACTTC. Translating gives CASSSLAGVTSNEQYF.

This chain uses TRBV7-6 with TRBJ2-1, with D possibly TRBD1 on 5 matching bases. Trimming took off 5 bases at V and 9 bases at J, with 20 bases between the two ends. The length of the CDR3 is 15 residues. The germline V gene encodes CDR1 SGHVS and CDR2 FNYEAQ. The CDR3 nucleotides read TGTGCCAGCAGCCTGATGTCCACTGGGGCACCTGAGCAGTTCTTC. The encoded protein is CASSLMSTGAPEQFF.

This clonotype came up a few times. The chain recombines TRBV7-2 with TRBJ2-3; a weak D match, TRBD2 (6 bases). V gave up 5 bases and J gave up 9 bases, with 12 bases separating them. The germline V gene has CDR1 SGHTA and CDR2 FQGNSA. The CDR3 has 12 residues. CDR3 DNA sequence: TGTGCCAGCAGCCCCCCGGGACTCACGCAGTATTTT. This translates into CASSPPGLTQYF. The full variable domain, with the rest looked up from reference TRBV7-2 and TRBJ2-3, is GAGVSQSPSNKVTEKGKDVELRCDPISGHTALYWYRQSLGQGLEFLIYFQGNSAPDKSGLPSDRFSAERTGGSVSTLTIQRTQQEDSAVYLCASSPPGLTQYFGPGTRLTVL.

The V and J genes are TRBV7-8 and TRBJ1-1; D ambiguous. Between the trimmed V and J ends, which lost 7 bases and 0 bases, there was a span of 15 bases. The CDR3 has 15 residues. Germline CDR1 SGHVS, CDR2 FQNEAQ. The CDR3 DNA reads as TGTGCCAGCACCCTTTTCCATGTAATGAACACTGAAGCTTTCTTT. Amino acids: CASTLFHVMNTEAFF.

This clonotype has a handful of counts. J is TRBJ1-1 and V is TRBV29-1, with a weak D call TRBD1 (5 bases). The CDR3 consists of 13 residues. Germline lookup yields CDR1 SQVTM and CDR2 ANQGSEA. The germline V and J ends were trimmed by 6 bases and 0 bases, with 11 bases remaining between them. The CDR3 coding sequence is TGCAGCGTACCAGACAGTCTGAACACTGAAGCTTTCTTT. Translating it yields CSVPDSLNTEAFF.

The chain links TRBV7-6 to TRBJ2-1; unclear D gene. V lost 2 bases to trimming and J lost 1 base, with 15 bases between them. The germline gives CDR1 SGHVS, CDR2 FNYEAQ. The CDR3 spans 17 residues. The CDR3 is CASSLNIPHTSYNEQFF. CDR3 in DNA: TGTGCCAGCAGCTTAAATATCCCCCACACATCCTACAATGAGCAGTTCTTC.

This chain connects TRBV5-1 to TRBJ2-1, with D possibly being TRBD2 (5 bases). CDR1 and CDR2 from the germline V gene are SGHRS and YFSETQ. V was shortened by 4 bases and J by 7 bases, with 9 bases between the two germline ends. CDR3 length equals 12 residues. The CDR3 loop is CASSASWNEQFF. The CDR3 DNA reads as TGCGCCAGCAGCGCTAGCTGGAATGAGCAGTTCTTC. The full variable domain, with the rest looked up from reference TRBV5-1 and TRBJ2-1, is KAGVTQTPRYLIKTRGQQVTLSCSPISGHRSVSWYQQTPGQGLQFLFEYFSETQRNKGNFPGRFSGRQFSNSRSEMNVSTLELGDSALYLCASSASWNEQFFGPGTRLTVL.

This clonotype was counted a few times. This chain links TRBV27 with TRBJ2-3; perhaps TRBD1 as D (5 bases). Germline CDR1 and CDR2: MNHEY and SMNVEV (reference sequence). This CDR3 contains 19 residues. V dropped 5 bases and J dropped 0 bases, with 24 bases sitting between them. The CDR3 DNA reads TGTGCCAGCAGTCTCAGACAAGTATGGACACCAACTAGCACAGATACGCAGTATTTT. Translating it yields CASSLRQVWTPTSTDTQYF.

The chain couples TRBV4-2 to TRBJ1-2, with a possible D match to TRBD1 (6 bases). Germline CDR1 LGHNA, CDR2 YNFKEQ. Trimming left V 5 bases short and J 1 base short, with 20 bases between. The CDR3 is made up of 17 amino acids. The CDR3 bases are TGTGCCAGCAGCGAAGCCGGGACACAAAACCTTAACTATGGCTACACCTTC. This gives the protein CASSEAGTQNLNYGYTF.

This chain links TRBV14 with TRBJ1-2; no reliable D call. V was clipped by 4 bases and J by 8 bases, with 17 bases between them. Germline CDR1 SGHDN, CDR2 FVKESK. The CDR3 is 14 residues long. CDR3 bases: TGTGCCAGCAGCCCCCAACCAGACCCACCAGGCTACACCTTC. Encoded protein: CASSPQPDPPGYTF.

The chain carries TRBV20-1 and TRBJ1-1, with D possibly being TRBD1 (6 bases). V gave up 5 bases and J gave up 3 bases, with 19 bases separating them. Per germline, CDR1 DFQATT and CDR2 SNEGSKA (reference sequence). The CDR3 sequence is 15 residues long. This chain's CDR3 is CSAESDGGRDTEAFF. The DNA for the CDR3 is TGCAGTGCTGAAAGTGATGGGGGGCGGGACACTGAAGCTTTCTTT.

The chain joins TRBV6-5 to TRBJ2-3, with D possibly matching TRBD1 (5 bases). Germline V gives CDR1 MNHEY, CDR2 SVGAGI. Trimming took 5 bases from V and 8 from J, leaving 23 bases between them. The length of the CDR3 is 16 residues. The CDR3 bases are TGTGCCAGCAGTCTACAACAGACAGCCTTGATCGGTACGCAGTATTTT. As protein: CASSLQQTALIGTQYF.

This sequence joins TRBV12-3 or TRBV12-4 and TRBJ2-3, with 8 bases matching TRBD2. Trimming took 2 bases from V and 7 from J; bases not matched to a gene: 8. The CDR3 has 15 amino acids. The CDR3 nucleotides read TGTGCCAGCAGTTTATTTAACGGGGGGGCCCATACGCAGTATTTT. This gives the protein CASSLFNGGAHTQYF.